A selection of T cell receptor beta chains follows, all from one sample in a study of cytomegalovirus exposure and HLA in healthy donors. TCRdb's copy holds only in-frame clones and misses some; the assay was immunoSEQ multiplex PCR. The sample lists about 200,000 clones; 60% to 80% were seen once. Input material: PBMCs. The receptors shown here come from a woman younger than 45 in good health and CMV-seronegative. The CDR3 runs from the conserved cysteine through the conserved F or W. A D gene is named only where the DNA matches it firmly. Only part of the rows carry a size: once, few, many, or a class if the clone is expanded.

CASSFGTSNGYTF	TGCGCCAGCAGCTTTGGGACATCCAATGGCTACACCTTC	.	.	TRBV5-1	TRBJ1-2	13
CASSLGLGEGSGNTIYF	TGCGCCAGCAGCTTGGGGCTAGGGGAGGGCTCTGGAAACACCATATATTTT	.	.	TRBV5-1	TRBJ1-3	17
CASSWGPRQGNTEAFF	TGTGCCAGCAGCTGGGGGCCCAGACAGGGGAACACTGAAGCTTTCTTT	.	TRBD1	TRBV7-6	TRBJ1-1	16
CASSLARSPYNEQFF	TGCGCCAGCAGCTTGGCCCGGAGCCCCTACAATGAGCAGTTCTTC	.	.	TRBV5-1	TRBJ2-1	15
CASSPADRDPLYQETQYF	TGTGCCAGCTCACCAGCGGACAGGGACCCGTTGTACCAAGAGACCCAGTACTTC	.	TRBD1	TRBV18	TRBJ2-5	18
CASSLLLSPGELFF	TGTGCCAGCAGTCTACTTCTATCGCCCGGGGAGCTGTTTTTT	.	.	TRBV7-9	TRBJ2-2	14
CASSDFTVPGSPSPREQFF	TGTGCCAGCAGTGATTTTACGGTACCGGGGTCCCCTTCGCCTCGGGAGCAGTTCTTC	.	.	TRBV6-1	TRBJ2-1	19
CATSRAGTGYYTEAFF	TGTGCCACCAGCAGAGCCGGGACAGGGTATTACACTGAAGCTTTCTTT	.	TRBD1	TRBV15	TRBJ1-1	16
CASSFQGGGYGYTF	TGTGCCAGCAGCTTTCAGGGGGGCGGCTATGGCTACACCTTC	.	TRBD1	TRBV5-4	TRBJ1-2	14
CASSVRAANTEAFF	TGCGCCAGCAGTGTGCGCGCCGCGAACACTGAAGCTTTCTTT	.	.	TRBV4-1	TRBJ1-1	14
CASNFLDRSTGELFF	TGTGCCAGCAACTTCCTGGACAGGAGCACCGGGGAGCTGTTTTTT	.	TRBD1	TRBV7-9	TRBJ2-2	15
CASSRQGGPQHF	TGTGCCAGTAGTAGACAGGGGGGGCCCCAGCATTTT	.	TRBD1	TRBV19	TRBJ1-5	12
CASTLTGGDEAFF	TGCGCCAGCACCTTGACAGGGGGCGATGAAGCTTTCTTT	few	TRBD1	TRBV4-1	TRBJ1-1	13
CATSIRTGPDTQYF	TGTGCCACCAGCATAAGGACAGGGCCAGATACGCAGTATTTT	.	TRBD1	TRBV15	TRBJ2-3	14
CASSIVGDNQPQHF	TGTGCCAGTAGTATAGTAGGGGACAATCAGCCCCAGCATTTT	.	.	TRBV19	TRBJ1-5	14
CASTGTSDYNEQFF	TGTGCCAGTACGGGGACTAGCGATTACAATGAGCAGTTCTTC	.	TRBD2	TRBV19	TRBJ2-1	14
CASSFSVTNYGYTF	TGTGCCAGCAGTTTCAGTGTTACTAACTATGGCTACACCTTC	once	.	TRBV6-1	TRBJ1-2	14
CASSGGGTDTQYF	TGTGCCAGTAGCGGGGGGGGCACAGATACGCAGTATTTT	.	TRBD2	TRBV7-3	TRBJ2-3	13
CASSQGGAPGGGSYEQYF	TGCGCCAGCAGCCAAGGAGGGGCGCCCGGCGGGGGCTCCTACGAGCAGTACTTC	few	TRBD2	TRBV4-1	TRBJ2-7	18
CASSWGQLQETQYF	TGTGCCAGCAGCTGGGGACAGCTCCAAGAGACCCAGTACTTC	.	TRBD1	TRBV6-5	TRBJ2-5	14
CASSPIQGAISGNTIYF	TGTGCCAGTAGTCCAATACAGGGGGCGATATCCGGAAACACCATATATTTT	.	TRBD1	TRBV19	TRBJ1-3	17
CASSFAQGGYEQFF	TGTGCTAGCAGCTTTGCACAGGGTGGCTATGAGCAGTTCTTC	.	.	TRBV7-7	TRBJ2-1	14
CASSLNSVQETQYF	TGCGCCAGCAGCCTTAATAGCGTCCAAGAGACCCAGTACTTC	.	.	TRBV5-1	TRBJ2-5	14
CASSLGNKPYEQYF	TGTGCCAGCAGCTTAGGTAATAAGCCCTACGAGCAGTACTTC	few	.	TRBV13	TRBJ2-7	14
CASSQDRRNTEAFF	TGTGCCAGCAGCCAAGATAGAAGGAACACTGAAGCTTTCTTT	.	.	TRBV4-2	TRBJ1-1	14
CASSLGGGINQPQHF	TGTGCCAGCAGCTTAGGGGGGGGAATTAATCAGCCCCAGCATTTT	.	.	TRBV11-2	TRBJ1-5	15
CAWSVLGAGGPLSYNEQFF	TGTGCCTGGAGTGTACTGGGAGCGGGGGGCCCACTCTCCTACAATGAGCAGTTCTTC	.	TRBD2	TRBV30	TRBJ2-1	19
CASSQESEFADEQFF	TGCGCCAGCAGCCAAGAATCGGAGTTTGCCGATGAGCAGTTCTTC	.	.	TRBV4-1	TRBJ2-1	15
CASCDLDSNSPLHF	TGTGCCAGCTGTGACCTTGACAGTAATTCACCCCTCCACTTT	.	.	TRBV6-1	TRBJ1-6	14
CASSLGTGYNEQFF	TGTGCCAGCAGTTTGGGGACAGGCTACAATGAGCAGTTCTTC	.	TRBD1	TRBV6-1	TRBJ2-1	14
CASSELGTGLQETQYF	TGTGCCAGCAGTGAATTGGGGACAGGGCTGCAAGAGACCCAGTACTTC	.	TRBD1	TRBV25-1	TRBJ2-5	16
CASSLTGGETQYF	TGCGCCAGCAGCCTGACAGGGGGTGAGACCCAGTACTTC	once	TRBD1	TRBV5-1	TRBJ2-5	13
CASSLSLETQYF	TGTGCCAGCAGCTTATCCCTCGAGACCCAGTACTTC	.	.	TRBV7-9	TRBJ2-5	12
CASSHSGRARETQYF	TGTGCCAGCAGCCATAGCGGGAGGGCCCGAGAGACCCAGTACTTC	.	TRBD2	TRBV28	TRBJ2-5	15
CASSAHMRNEQFF	TGTGCCAGCAGTGCGCACATGCGGAATGAGCAGTTCTTC	.	.	TRBV6-1	TRBJ2-1	13
CASSTRTGKYEQYF	TGTGCCAGTAGTACACGGACAGGGAAGTACGAGCAGTACTTC	.	TRBD1	TRBV19	TRBJ2-7	14
CASSLYYEQYF	TGTGCCAGCAGCTTATATTACGAGCAGTACTTC	few	.	TRBV7-2	TRBJ2-7	11